This TCR beta chain was documented in a study of CD8 T cells in Susac syndrome. This CDR3 region has 13 residues. The germline CDR1 and CDR2 sequences are SQVTM and ANQGSEA. The V end lost 6 bases, the J end lost 1 base, and 9 bases lay between the germline ends. Reverse transcription of roughly 0.5 to 1 ug RNA used random hexamers. TCRdb re-analysed the immunoSEQ multiplex PCR reads in MiXCR, keeping a single row per CDR3 protein. The table records fewer than 140,000 distinct CDR3 sequences, around 94% of them present only once. The sequencing input was CD8+ T cells from PBMCs. The rearrangement uses TRBV29-1 and TRBJ2-2; D is perhaps TRBD1 (6 bases). The sequence was obtained from a human donor with Susac syndrome. This CDR3 reads CSVRTENTGELFF. In DNA, the CDR3 is TGCAGCGTCCGGACAGAGAACACCGGGGAGCTGTTTTTT.